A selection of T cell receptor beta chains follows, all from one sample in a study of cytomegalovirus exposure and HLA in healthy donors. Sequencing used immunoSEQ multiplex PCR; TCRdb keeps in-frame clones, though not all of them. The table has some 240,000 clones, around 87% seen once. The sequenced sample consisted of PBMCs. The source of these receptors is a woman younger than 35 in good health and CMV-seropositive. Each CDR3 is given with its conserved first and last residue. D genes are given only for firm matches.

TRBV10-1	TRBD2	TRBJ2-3	TGCGCCAGCAGTGCGGGGAGGGAGGATACGCAGTATTTT	CASSAGREDTQYF
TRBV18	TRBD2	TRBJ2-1	TGTGCCAGCTCAGTCACGGGACTAGCGGGAGGGTCCGATGAGCAGTTCTTC	CASSVTGLAGGSDEQFF
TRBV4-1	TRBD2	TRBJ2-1	TGCGCCAGCAGCCAATCCGGGACTAGCGGAAACAATGAGCAGTTCTTC	CASSQSGTSGNNEQFF
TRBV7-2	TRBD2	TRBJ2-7	TGTGCCAGCAGCTTGCTACTAGCGGGAGTAGGCGAGCAGTACTTC	CASSLLLAGVGEQYF
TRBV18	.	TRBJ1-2	TGTGCCAGCTCCCCAGAAGCGGCGGCTAACTATGGCTACACCTTC	CASSPEAAANYGYTF
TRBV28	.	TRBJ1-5	TGTGCCAGCACCACAGTCTATAGCAATCAGCCCCAGCATTTT	CASTTVYSNQPQHF
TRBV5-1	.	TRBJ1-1	TGCGCCAGCAGGACCGGGGGACTCTTAGTCACTGAAGCTTTCTTT	CASRTGGLLVTEAFF
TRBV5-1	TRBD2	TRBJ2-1	TGCGCCAGCAGCCGGGGGGGGACTAGCGCCGCCTACAATGAGCAGTTCTTC	CASSRGGTSAAYNEQFF
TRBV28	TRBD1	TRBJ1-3	TGTGCCAGCAGTTTATCCCAGGGGGCATCAGGAAACACCATATATTTT	CASSLSQGASGNTIYF
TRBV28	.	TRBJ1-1	TGTGCCAGCAGCTCAGGGTGGGAAGCTTTCTTT	CASSSGWEAFF
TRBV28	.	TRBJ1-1	TGTGCCAGCAGCTTTGTGAACACTGAAGCTTTCTTT	CASSFVNTEAFF
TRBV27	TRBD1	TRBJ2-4	TGTGCCAGCAGTTTAGCCGGACAGGGCGGCATTCAGTACTTC	CASSLAGQGGIQYF
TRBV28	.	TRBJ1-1	TGTGCCAGCAGTTTACCACAGGGTAGTGGGAACACTGAAGCTTTCTTT	CASSLPQGSGNTEAFF
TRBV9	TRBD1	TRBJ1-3	TGTGCCAGCAGCGGATTTCAGGGGGGTACTGGAAACACCATATATTTT	CASSGFQGGTGNTIYF
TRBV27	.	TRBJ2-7	TGTGCCAGCAGTGGCGCGCTAGAGGGCTCCTACGAGCAGTACTTC	CASSGALEGSYEQYF
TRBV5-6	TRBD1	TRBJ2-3	TGTGCCAGCAACACAGGGGTAGGAACGCAGTATTTT	CASNTGVGTQYF
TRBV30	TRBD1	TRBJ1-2	TGTGCCTGGCGAGACAGGGCTAGGTATGGCTACACCTTC	CAWRDRARYGYTF
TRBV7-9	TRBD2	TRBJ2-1	TGTGCCAGCAGCTTCCGGGGACTAGCGATTCCTGAGCAGTTCTTC	CASSFRGLAIPEQFF